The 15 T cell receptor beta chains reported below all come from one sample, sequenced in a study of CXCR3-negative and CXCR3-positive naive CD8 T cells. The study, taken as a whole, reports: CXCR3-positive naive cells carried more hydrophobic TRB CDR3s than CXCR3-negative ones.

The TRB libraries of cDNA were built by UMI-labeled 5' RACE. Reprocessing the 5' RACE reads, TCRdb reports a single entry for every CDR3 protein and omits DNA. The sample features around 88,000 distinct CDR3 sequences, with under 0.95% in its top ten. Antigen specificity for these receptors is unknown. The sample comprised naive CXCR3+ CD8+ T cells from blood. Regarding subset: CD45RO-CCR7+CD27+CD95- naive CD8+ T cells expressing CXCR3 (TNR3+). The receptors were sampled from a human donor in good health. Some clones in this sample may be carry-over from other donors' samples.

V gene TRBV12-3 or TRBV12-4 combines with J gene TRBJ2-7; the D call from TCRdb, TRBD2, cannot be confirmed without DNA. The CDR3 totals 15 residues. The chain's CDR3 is CASSSLTSGRSEQYF.

CDR3 sequence: CASSVDFGGSYEQYF. The chain has TRBV9 and TRBJ2-7. Germline values: CDR1 SGDLS, CDR2 YYNGEE. The CDR3 is 15 amino acids.

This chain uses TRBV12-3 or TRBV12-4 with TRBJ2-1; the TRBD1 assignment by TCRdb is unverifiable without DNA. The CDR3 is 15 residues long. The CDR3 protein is CASSSGQGAVNEQFF.

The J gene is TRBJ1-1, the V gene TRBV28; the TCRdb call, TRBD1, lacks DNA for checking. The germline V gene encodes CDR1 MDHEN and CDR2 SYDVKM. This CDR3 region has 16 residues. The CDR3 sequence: CASSFSTGTKNTEAFF.

CDR3 sequence: CSANLGQGGSPLHF. V usage is TRBV20-1 and J usage is TRBJ1-6; absent DNA, TCRdb's TRBD1 call cannot be checked. The CDR3 totals 14 residues. Germline CDR1 and CDR2: DFQATT and SNEGSKA (reference sequence).

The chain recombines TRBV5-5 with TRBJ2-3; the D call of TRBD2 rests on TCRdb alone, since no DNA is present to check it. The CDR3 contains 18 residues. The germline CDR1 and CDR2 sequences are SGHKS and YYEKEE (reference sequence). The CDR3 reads CASSLRRSRTSGTDTQYF. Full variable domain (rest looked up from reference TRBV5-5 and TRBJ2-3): DAGVTQSPTHLIKTRGQQVTLRCSPISGHKSVSWYQQVLGQGPQFIFQYYEKEERGRGNFPDRFSARQFPNYSSELNVNALLLGDSALYLCASSLRRSRTSGTDTQYFGPGTRLTVL.

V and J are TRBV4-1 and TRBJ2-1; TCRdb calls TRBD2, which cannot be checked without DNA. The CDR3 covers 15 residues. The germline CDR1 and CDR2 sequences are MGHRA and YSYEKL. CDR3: CASSQDMEGSNEQFF.

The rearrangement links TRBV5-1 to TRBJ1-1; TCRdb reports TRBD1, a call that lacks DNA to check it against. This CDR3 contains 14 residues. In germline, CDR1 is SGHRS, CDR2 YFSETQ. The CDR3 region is CASSPRGKDTEAFF.

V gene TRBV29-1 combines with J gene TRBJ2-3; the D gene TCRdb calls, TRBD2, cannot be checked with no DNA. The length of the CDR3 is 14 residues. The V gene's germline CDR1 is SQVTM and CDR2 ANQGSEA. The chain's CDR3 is CSVEPSGSGDTQYF.

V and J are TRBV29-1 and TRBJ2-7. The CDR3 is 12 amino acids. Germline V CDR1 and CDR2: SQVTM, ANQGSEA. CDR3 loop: CSVKDLPDEQYF.

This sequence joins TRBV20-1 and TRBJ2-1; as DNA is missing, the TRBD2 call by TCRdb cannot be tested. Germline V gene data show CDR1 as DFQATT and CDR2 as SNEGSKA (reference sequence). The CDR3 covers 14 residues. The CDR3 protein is CSASGTSGYNEQFF.

CDR3 sequence reads: CASSDYSEPQYF. This sequence joins TRBV28 and TRBJ2-3; lacking DNA, the TRBD2 call made by TCRdb goes unchecked. The CDR3 is 12 amino acids. CDR1 MDHEN and CDR2 SYDVKM come from the germline V gene.

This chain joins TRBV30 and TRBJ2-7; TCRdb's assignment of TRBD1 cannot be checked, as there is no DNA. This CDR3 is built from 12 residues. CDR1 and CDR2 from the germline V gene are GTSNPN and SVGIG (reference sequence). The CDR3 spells CAWSPGGYEQYF.

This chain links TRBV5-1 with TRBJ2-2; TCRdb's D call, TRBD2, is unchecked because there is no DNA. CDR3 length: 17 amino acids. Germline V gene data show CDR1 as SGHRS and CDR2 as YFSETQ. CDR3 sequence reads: CASSLAEREKNTGELFF.

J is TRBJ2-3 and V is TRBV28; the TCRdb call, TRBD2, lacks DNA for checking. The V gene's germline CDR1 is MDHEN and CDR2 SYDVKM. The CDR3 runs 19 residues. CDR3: CASSLTQGLAGGPTDTQYF.